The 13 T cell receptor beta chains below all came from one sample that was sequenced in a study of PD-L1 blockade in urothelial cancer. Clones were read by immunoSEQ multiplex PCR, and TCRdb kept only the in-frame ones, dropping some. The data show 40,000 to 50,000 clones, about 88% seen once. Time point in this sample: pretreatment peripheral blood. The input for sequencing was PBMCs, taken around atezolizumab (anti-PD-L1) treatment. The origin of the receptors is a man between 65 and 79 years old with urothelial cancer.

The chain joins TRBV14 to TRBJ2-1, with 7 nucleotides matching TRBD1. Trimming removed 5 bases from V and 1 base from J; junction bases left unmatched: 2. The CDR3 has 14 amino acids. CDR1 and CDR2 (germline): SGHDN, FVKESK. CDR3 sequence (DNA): TGTGCCAGCAGCACAGGGGATTCCTACAATGAGCAGTTCTTC. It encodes CASSTGDSYNEQFF. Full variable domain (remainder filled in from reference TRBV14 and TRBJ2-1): EAGVTQFPSHSVIEKGQTVTLRCDPISGHDNLYWYRRVMGKEIKFLLHFVKESKQDESGMPNNRFLAERTGGTYSTLKVQPAELEDSGVYFCASSTGDSYNEQFFGPGTRLTVL.

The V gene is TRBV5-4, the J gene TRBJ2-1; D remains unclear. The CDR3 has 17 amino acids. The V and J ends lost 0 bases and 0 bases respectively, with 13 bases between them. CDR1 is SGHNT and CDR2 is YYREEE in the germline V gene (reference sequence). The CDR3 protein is CASSLGGGRSSYNEQFF. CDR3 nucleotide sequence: TGTGCCAGCAGCTTGGGCGGTGGCAGATCCTCCTACAATGAGCAGTTCTTC.

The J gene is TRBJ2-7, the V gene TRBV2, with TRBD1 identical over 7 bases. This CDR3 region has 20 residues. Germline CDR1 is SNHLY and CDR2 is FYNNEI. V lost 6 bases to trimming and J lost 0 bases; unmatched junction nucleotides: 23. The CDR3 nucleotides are TGTGCCAGCAGCGTAAACCCGGGACATAACCCGGGACAGACCTCCTACGAGCAGTACTTC. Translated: CASSVNPGHNPGQTSYEQYF. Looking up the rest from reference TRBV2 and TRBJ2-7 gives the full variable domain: EPEVTQTPSHQVTQMGQEVILRCVPISNHLYFYWYRQILGQKVEFLVSFYNNEISEKSEIFDDQFSVERPDGSNFTLKIRSTKLEDSAMYFCASSVNPGHNPGQTSYEQYFGPGTRLTVT.

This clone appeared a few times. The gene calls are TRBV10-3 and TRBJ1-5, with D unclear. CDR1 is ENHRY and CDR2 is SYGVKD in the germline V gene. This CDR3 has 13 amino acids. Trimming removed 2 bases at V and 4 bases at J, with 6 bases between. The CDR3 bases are TGTGCCATCAGTGAGGCCCTAAATCAGCCCCAGCATTTT. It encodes CAISEALNQPQHF.

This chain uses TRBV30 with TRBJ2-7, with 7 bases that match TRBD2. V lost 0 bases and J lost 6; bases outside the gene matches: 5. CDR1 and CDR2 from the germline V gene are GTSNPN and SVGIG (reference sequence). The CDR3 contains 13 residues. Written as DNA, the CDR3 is TGTGCCTGGAGTGTAACGAGGGAGGGCGAGCAGTACTTC. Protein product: CAWSVTREGEQYF. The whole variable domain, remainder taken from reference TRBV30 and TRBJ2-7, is SQTIHQWPATLVQPVGSPLSLECTVEGTSNPNLYWYRQAAGRGLQLLFYSVGIGQISSEVPQNLSASRPQDRQFILSSKKLLLSDSGFYLCAWSVTREGEQYFGPGTRLTVT.

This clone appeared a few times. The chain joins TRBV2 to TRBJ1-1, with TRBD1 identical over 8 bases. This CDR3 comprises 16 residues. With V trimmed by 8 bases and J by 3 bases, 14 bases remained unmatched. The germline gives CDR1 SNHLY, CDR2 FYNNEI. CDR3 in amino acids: CASRNIVGTGDTEAFF. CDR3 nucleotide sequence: TGTGCCAGCCGTAACATTGTGGGGACAGGAGACACTGAAGCTTTCTTT. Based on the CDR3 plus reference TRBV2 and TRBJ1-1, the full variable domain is EPEVTQTPSHQVTQMGQEVILRCVPISNHLYFYWYRQILGQKVEFLVSFYNNEISEKSEIFDDQFSVERPDGSNFTLKIRSTKLEDSAMYFCASRNIVGTGDTEAFFGQGTRLTVV.

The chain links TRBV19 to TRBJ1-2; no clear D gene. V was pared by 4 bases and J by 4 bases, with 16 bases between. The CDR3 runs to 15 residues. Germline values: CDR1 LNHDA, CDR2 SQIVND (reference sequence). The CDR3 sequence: CASSTYTGVAYGYTF. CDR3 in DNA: TGTGCCAGTAGTACCTACACCGGGGTCGCCTATGGCTACACCTTC.

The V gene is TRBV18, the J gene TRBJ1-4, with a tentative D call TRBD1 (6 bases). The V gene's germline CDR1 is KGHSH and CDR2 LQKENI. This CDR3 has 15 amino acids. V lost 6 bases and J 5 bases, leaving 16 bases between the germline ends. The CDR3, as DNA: TGTGCCAGCTCCCTCGACAGGCTCGGGAATGAAAAACTGTTTTTT. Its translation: CASSLDRLGNEKLFF.

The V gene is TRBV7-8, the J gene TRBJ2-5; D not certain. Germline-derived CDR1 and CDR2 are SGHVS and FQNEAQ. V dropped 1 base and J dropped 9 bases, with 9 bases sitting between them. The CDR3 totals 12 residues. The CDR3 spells CASSLDLAAQYF. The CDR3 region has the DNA TGTGCCAGCAGCTTAGACCTTGCGGCCCAGTACTTC.

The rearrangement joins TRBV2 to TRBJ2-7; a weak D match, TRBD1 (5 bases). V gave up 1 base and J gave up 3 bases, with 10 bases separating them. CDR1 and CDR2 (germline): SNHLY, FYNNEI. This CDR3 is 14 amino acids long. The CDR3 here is CASSEEVQGYEQYF. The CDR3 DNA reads TGTGCCAGCAGTGAAGAGGTGCAGGGCTACGAGCAGTACTTC.

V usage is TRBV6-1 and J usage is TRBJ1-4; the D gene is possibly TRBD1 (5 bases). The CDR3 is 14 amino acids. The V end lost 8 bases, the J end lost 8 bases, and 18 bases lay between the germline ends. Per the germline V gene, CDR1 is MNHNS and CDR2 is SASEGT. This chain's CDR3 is CASSSGVVREKLFF. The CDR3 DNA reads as TGTGCCAGCTCCTCGGGGGTTGTGAGGGAAAAACTGTTTTTT.

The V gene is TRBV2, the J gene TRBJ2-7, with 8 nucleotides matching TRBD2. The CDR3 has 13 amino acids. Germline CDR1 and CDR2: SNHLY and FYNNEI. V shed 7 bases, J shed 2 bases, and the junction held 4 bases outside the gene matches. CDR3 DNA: TGTGCCAGCATGGTAGCGGGGACCTACGAGCAGTACTTC. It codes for CASMVAGTYEQYF.

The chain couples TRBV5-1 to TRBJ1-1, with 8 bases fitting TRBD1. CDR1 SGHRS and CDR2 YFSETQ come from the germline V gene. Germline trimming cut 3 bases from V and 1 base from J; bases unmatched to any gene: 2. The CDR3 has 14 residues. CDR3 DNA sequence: TGCGCCAGCAGCTGGGGGACAGGGAACACTGAAGCTTTCTTT. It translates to CASSWGTGNTEAFF.